The 21 T cell receptor beta chains in this list originate from one sample, sequenced in a study of T cells expressing NK-cell markers. TCRdb reprocessed the 5' RACE reads and keeps a single row for each CDR3 protein, giving no DNA. Here the sample table reports fewer than 200,000 distinct CDR3 sequences. Sample: blood T cells: a sorted CD56 or NKG2C T cell subset, CD4+ or CD8+ T cells, or bulk PBMC T cells (not recorded which). The origin of the receptors is a woman between 18 and 75 years old in good health.

This chain's CDR3 is CASSLGTSGQTYEQYF. The chain employs TRBV7-9 and TRBJ2-7; TCRdb proposes TRBD2, but this gene call is untestable without DNA. Per germline, CDR1 SEHNR and CDR2 FQNEAQ (reference sequence). There are 16 residues in the CDR3.

The V gene is TRBV18, the J gene TRBJ2-1; TCRdb names TRBD2, which stays unverified in the absence of DNA. Germline assignment: CDR1 KGHSH and CDR2 LQKENI. The CDR3 extends over 14 amino acids. This chain's CDR3 is CASSRTSGGREQFF. Full variable domain (rest looked up from reference TRBV18 and TRBJ2-1): NAGVMQNPRHLVRRRGQEARLRCSPMKGHSHVYWYRQLPEEGLKFMVYLQKENIIDESGMPKERFSAEFPKEGPSILRIQQVVRGDSAAYFCASSRTSGGREQFFGPGTRLTVL.

CDR3 loop: CASESGTGVETQYF. The chain has TRBV5-1 and TRBJ2-5; TCRdb designates TRBD1, a call that cannot be tested without DNA. This CDR3 has 14 amino acids. CDR1 and CDR2 from the germline V gene are SGHRS and YFSETQ.

The chain links TRBV7-7 to TRBJ2-5; the TCRdb D gene call, TRBD1, has no DNA to confirm it. The CDR3 loop spans 13 amino acids. Germline V CDR1 and CDR2: SSHAT, FNYEAQ (reference sequence). The CDR3 loop reads CASSIRVRETQYF.

V is TRBV14 and J is TRBJ2-1; the TCRdb call, TRBD1, lacks DNA for checking. The CDR3 sequence is 16 residues long. Germline CDR1 SGHDN, CDR2 FVKESK. CDR3 sequence reads: CASSRGGGWAYNEQFF.

The gene calls are TRBV24-1 and TRBJ2-1; checking the TCRdb D call of TRBD2 is not possible without DNA. This CDR3 has 15 amino acids. The germline gives CDR1 KGHDR, CDR2 SFDVKD. The CDR3 sequence is CATSDLLADYNEQFF.

The chain couples TRBV20-1 to TRBJ2-7; TCRdb outputs TRBD2, but without DNA this stays unchecked. This CDR3 has 16 residues. The V gene's germline CDR1 is DFQATT and CDR2 SNEGSKA (reference sequence). CDR3 loop: CSAIVGGVARTKGQYF.

The chain joins TRBV12-5 to TRBJ1-1. The germline gives CDR1 LGHNT, CDR2 FRNRAP. This CDR3 is 13 amino acids long. The CDR3 sequence: CASGFPNSPEAFF.

CDR3 region: CASTLRGPGQPQHF. The chain couples TRBV12-3 or TRBV12-4 to TRBJ1-5. This CDR3 spans 14 amino acids.

The genes are TRBV4-2 and TRBJ2-1; TCRdb's D gene call, TRBD2, goes unchecked for lack of DNA. CDR3 length: 17 amino acids. Germline V gene data show CDR1 as LGHNA and CDR2 as YNFKEQ. The chain's CDR3 is CASSQEASVGGYNEQFF.

The chain recombines TRBV29-1 with TRBJ2-5; TCRdb names TRBD1, which stays unverified in the absence of DNA. In germline, CDR1 is SQVTM, CDR2 ANQGSEA. The CDR3 loop spans 14 amino acids. This CDR3 is CSVTAPGQPLTQYF.

The chain joins TRBV6-1 to TRBJ2-1; there is no DNA to check the TCRdb D call of TRBD2. The CDR3 has 14 residues. CDR1 and CDR2 from the germline V gene are MNHNS and SASEGT. CDR3 amino acids: CASKPSGTYNEQFF.

V is TRBV3-1 and J is TRBJ2-2; the D call from TCRdb, TRBD2, cannot be confirmed without DNA. CDR1 is LGHDT and CDR2 is YNNKEL in the germline V gene (reference sequence). The CDR3 has 16 amino acids. CDR3 sequence: CASSQVPFTSSGELFF.

J is TRBJ2-2 and V is TRBV5-5. This CDR3 comprises 16 residues. Looked up from germline, CDR1 is SGHKS and CDR2 is YYEKEE (reference sequence). The CDR3 sequence: CASSFQYITNTGELFF.

The genes are TRBV2 and TRBJ2-5; lacking DNA, the TRBD1 call made by TCRdb goes unchecked. Germline CDR1 and CDR2: SNHLY and FYNNEI. This CDR3 has 13 amino acids. The CDR3 protein is CASSYRERGAQYF. Drawing the rest from reference TRBV2 and TRBJ2-5, the complete variable domain is EPEVTQTPSHQVTQMGQEVILRCVPISNHLYFYWYRQILGQKVEFLVSFYNNEISEKSEIFDDQFSVERPDGSNFTLKIRSTKLEDSAMYFCASSYRERGAQYFGPGTRLLVL.

The V call is TRBV20-1, the J call TRBJ2-7; checking the TCRdb D call of TRBD2 is not possible without DNA. Germline V gene lookup returns CDR1 DFQATT and CDR2 SNEGSKA (reference sequence). The CDR3 totals 15 residues. CDR3 loop: CSADRTSGRTYEQYF.

The chain carries TRBV6-5 and TRBJ2-1; with no DNA, the TCRdb D assignment of TRBD1 cannot be verified. The CDR3 extends over 14 amino acids. CDR1 and CDR2 from the germline V gene are MNHEY and SVGAGI. The CDR3 is CASSYSQGYNEQFF.

The chain links TRBV5-1 to TRBJ1-3; the D call of TRBD1 rests on TCRdb alone, since no DNA is present to check it. CDR3 length: 17 residues. Germline assignment: CDR1 SGHRS and CDR2 YFSETQ. CDR3 sequence: CASSPGGATSSGNTIYF.

The chain is built from TRBV12-3 or TRBV12-4 and TRBJ2-1. This CDR3 region has 15 residues. The CDR3 here is CASSSFEASYNEQFF.

J is TRBJ2-3 and V is TRBV28; no DNA is available, so the TRBD2 call from TCRdb remains unchecked. The CDR3 sequence is 16 residues long. Germline V lookup: CDR1 MDHEN, CDR2 SYDVKM. The CDR3 spells CASSGGAGETPDTQYF.

This chain links TRBV30 with TRBJ2-1; TCRdb gives TRBD2 as the D gene, but with no DNA this cannot be confirmed. The CDR3 runs 15 residues. Per the germline V gene, CDR1 is GTSNPN and CDR2 is SVGIG (reference sequence). The CDR3: CAWLSTGLADNEQFF. Full variable domain (outside the CDR3, taken from reference TRBV30 and TRBJ2-1): SQTIHQWPATLVQPVGSPLSLECTVEGTSNPNLYWYRQAAGRGLQLLFYSVGIGQISSEVPQNLSASRPQDRQFILSSKKLLLSDSGFYLCAWLSTGLADNEQFFGPGTRLTVL.